This T cell receptor (beta chain) was identified in a study of T-cell reconstitution after alpha-beta-depleted transplantation in children (dated by TCRdb to the mid-2010s). At the level of the whole study: Using TCR repertoire profiling, the study followed T-cell immune reconstitution in a quantitative way in children after TCRalphabeta/CD19-depleted allogeneic hematopoietic cell transplantation.

Libraries were built with PCR. Sequenced using an Illumina HiSeq 2500. Molecular barcoding was employed in the preparation of TCR libraries, with unique molecular identifiers being used to normalize TCRbeta repertoire quantification. Starting from the raw public reads, TCRdb applied fastp trimming at Q25, assembled clones with MiXCR and retained in-frame beta chains. Duplicate CDR3 protein sequences are folded into a single record with the most common DNA and genes. In all, the sample holds around 680,000 distinct CDR3 sequences, and 16% of those were seen once. The biggest ten clones account for 0.85% to 1.3% of the sample. Note on this clonotype: Which antigen it targets is not known. One junction end disagrees with the germline gene, perhaps due to a read error.

Source: PBMCs from the stem cell graft donor, taken from the stem cell graft. This clonotype was sampled from a human donor who donated a stem cell graft to a child with acute myeloid leukemia.

At the DNA level, the sequence is TGTGCCACCAGGAGGGGCACTAATGAAAGACTGTTTTTT. This yields the protein CATRRGTNERLFF. The V gene is TRBV15 and the J gene is TRBJ1-4, with TRBD1 perhaps the D gene, on 5 matching bases. Per the germline V gene (reference sequence), LNHNV is the CDR1 and YYDKDF is the CDR2. CDR3 length: 13 amino acids, cysteine to phenylalanine. Only CDR3 DNA is held: 39 bases, read in frame from base 1.